This TCR beta chain was identified during a study of cytomegalovirus exposure and HLA in healthy donors (dated by TCRdb to 2016 to 2017). As for the study more broadly: An earlier analysis of several hundred of the donors reported roughly 300 Gb of sequence data and more than 90 million unique TCR beta sequences from 150 million to 200 million T cells. Roughly 290 gigabases of sequencing data and roughly 80 million unique TCR sequences made up an early release that covered fewer than 650 HLA-typed donors. Of the 300 to 450 genotyped donors, 81% were placed in the genetic ancestry cluster associated with self-reported Caucasian donors. The study was designed to test whether signatures of past pathogen exposure could be identified by cataloging public T cell receptors. The study used immunosequencing to profile the T cell repertoires of several hundred subjects and linked those repertoires to cytomegalovirus serostatus. A separate validation cohort of 90 to 150 different subjects was used in addition to the roughly 620-subject first cohort. High-throughput TCR immunosequencing, statistical association of individual TCRs with disease status, and machine learning were combined to predict cytomegalovirus infection status. In a later analysis, previously published TCR beta repertoires from 550 to 700 donors were re-analyzed and high-resolution HLA genotyping was added so that TCR occurrence patterns could be studied. Rather than drawing on any new phenotypic data, the later analysis identified candidate immune exposures from TCR beta sequences and the way those sequences occurred across donors. An earlier analysis of around 580 of the donors used high-throughput TCR beta sequencing to judge whether each TCR beta V gene segment behaved as functional or pseudogenic. Alongside the repertoire data, information on donor age, sex, ethnicity and CMV serostatus was compiled. A later genetic analysis used genome-wide SNP genotypes for about 60% of the roughly 670 donors, treating that subset as a discovery cohort. Every repertoire in the discovery cohort had been generated on one and the same sequencing platform. Class I and class II HLA loci were covered by the typing at four-digit resolution. The number of donors typed differed by locus, with about 629-640 for A, B, C, DRB1 and DQB1, around 520 for DQA1, under 610 for DPA1, and 472 for DPB1. Four or five DR-DQ haplotypes were handled as single units for association and clustering, since linkage in the cohort was strong. Across 398 genotyped donors of the cohort, an average of approximately 200,000 unique TCR beta nucleotide sequences per donor were sequenced, and roughly 18% of those sequences were non-productive.

What the authors observed across the whole study: A later analysis found that TCR association rates varied across HLA loci, with DRB1 alleles showing the most associated TCRs and HLA-C alleles the fewest. When HLA alleles, especially DR and DQ, strongly co-occurred, attributing TCR associations to individual alleles was difficult. In this cohort, only TCR beta chains were sequenced, and detectable features were limited by the absence of alpha or paired-chain data. Broadly in line with IMGT annotations, most TCR beta V segments showed up in productive rearrangements about 87% or about 30% of the time in an earlier analysis of about 500 of the donors. The classifier was reported to diagnose cytomegalovirus status with high specificity and sensitivity in both the original cohort and the validation cohort. A further reported finding was that TCR beta sequences accurately predicted the HLA-A and HLA-B alleles for most subjects in the first cohort. The authors suggested that the approach could potentially be generalized to other disease states and immunological phenotypes. In a later analysis, HLA-associated TCR beta chains showed more clonal expansion and lower generation probabilities than non-associated chains that were equally common. A few of the identified cytomegalovirus-associated TCR beta chains were confirmed in vitro to be specific for cytomegalovirus antigens. In the study, 150 to 200 TCR beta chains were listed as associated with cytomegalovirus. Correlated functional status among segregating V segments might reflect linkage disequilibrium, but an unknown experimental factor could not be ruled out. Most TCR sequences were observed very rarely across donors, whereas some public TCRs were present in many individuals. A later genetic analysis associated a missense DCLRE1C variant with V-gene and J-gene trimming of TCR beta chains, and an independent cohort replicated the association. For the cohort, immune exposure information was limited to CMV serostatus. A later genetic analysis reported fewer N-insertions in productive TCRs among donors in an Asian-associated ancestry cluster than the roughly 690-donor mean. Sequencing depth was assumed to be roughly uniform across donors in the presence/absence analyses, though that assumption may not hold. According to a later analysis, most CMV-associated TCR beta chains appeared to be HLA-restricted, and the HLA associations seemed to be driven largely by CMV exposure. Over 15 rarely observed V segments, including chromosome 9 orphons, were excluded from the earlier analysis of several hundred of the donors because counts were too low. A later analysis associated about 16,000 TCR beta sequences with specific HLA alleles at a false discovery rate of 0.05. Because HLA typing was missing for some donors at each locus, association tests included only the typed subset. A later analysis reported that several top co-occurrence clusters appeared linked to parvovirus B19, influenza, CMV and Epstein-Barr virus. A cluster of highly shared sequence variants was judged likely to represent a technical artifact of the sequencing pipeline. Some IMGT-functional V segments, including TRBV6-2 and TRBV6-3, could not be distinguished by the 87-base-pair reads and were therefore excluded.

The cohort comprised more than 550 healthy bone marrow donors. Cohort members were all nominally healthy when sampled, although unrecorded immune exposures were likely present. The donor tested CMV seropositive, placing the donor among the 250 to 300 seropositive members of the cohort. Each donor provided a peripheral blood sample, and peripheral blood mononuclear cells were used for TCR beta sequencing. Genomic DNA was extracted from the blood cell samples with the Qiagen DNeasy Blood Extraction Kit. Library creation used the immunoSEQ multiplex PCR assay. A mixture of 60 forward primers for TCR Vbeta segments and 13 reverse primers for TCR Jbeta segments was used in the multiplex PCR. The CDR3 region of rearranged TCR beta genes was amplified from genomic DNA by a multiplex PCR assay. The amplified TCR beta libraries were sequenced on the Illumina HiSeq System as 87-base-pair reads. Per the source publication's procedure: In a later analysis, roughly 80 million unique TCR beta chains were counted across the approximately 640 repertoires, and roughly 11 million of these chains were shared by at least two donors. To remove PCR and sequencing errors, raw reads were error-corrected and collapsed into unique sequences using a nearest-neighbor algorithm that merged closely related sequences. V, D and J gene segments were assigned by aligning CDR3 sequences to IMGT reference sequences. For a sequence to be retained, a match of at least six nucleotides was required to both a V gene segment and a J gene segment. A rearrangement counted as productive if the CDR3 had no stop codons and remained in frame with V and J, and every other rearrangement counted as non-productive. Following IMGT convention, CDR3 was defined as the stretch from the second conserved V-encoded cysteine up to the conserved J-encoded phenylalanine. The earlier analysis of some 580 of the donors excluded any sequence lacking an unambiguous match to a single V gene segment. An earlier analysis of several hundred of the donors called V segments functional above 56.7% productive rearrangements and segregating when the between-donor standard deviation exceeded 5%. A statistical classification framework was developed to diagnose cytomegalovirus status using the catalog of TCR beta chain sequences. V and J gene assignment, in a later analysis, came from comparing TCR nucleotide sequences with IMGT/GENE-DB human TR gene sequences. Using the TCRdist pipeline, a later analysis assigned CDR3 sequences along with most-parsimonious VDJ recombination scenarios. In a later analysis, each TCR beta chain was defined by its CDR3 amino acid sequence together with its V-gene family, and reads lacking a unique V-gene family were excluded. As a way to deal with suspected cross-contamination and a sequencing artifact, a later analysis dropped approximately 590 nucleotide sequences that were highly shared and had low generation probability. In a later analysis, a clonal expansion index for each public chain was calculated from normalized within-repertoire ranks of inferred template counts. In a later analysis, generation probabilities were computed using a VDJ recombination model fitted to out-of-frame rearrangements, and the results were checked against IGoR. In a later analysis, TCR-TCR, TCR-HLA and TCR-CMV co-occurrence was scored with hypergeometric tests, and a repertoire-size bias correction was applied to TCR pairs. In a later analysis, false discovery rates were estimated by permuting HLA or CMV assignments 20 times. A later analysis grouped co-occurring TCRs with DBSCAN, adding TCRdist sequence similarity when clustering within HLA-allele-positive subsets. For co-occurrence clustering, repertoires with fewer than 30,000 or more than 120,000 public chains were excluded, along with roughly five repertoires with anomalous nucleotide sharing. TCRdb's version of the immuneACCESS table is confined to in-frame rearrangements and falls short of the full clone set. An unresolved V gene accounts for under half of the shortfall where checked; the remainder is of unknown origin. V and J calls and clone size come straight from that table; D and trimming were deduced from the DNA. This sample gives 120,000 or so clones in total; 80% of them show up just once. 8% to 9% of the sample is held by the ten biggest clonotypes.

Turning to this clone: It lacks a known antigen. Per-base qualities were not stored, and no clone one base away is much larger.

The V end gives up 3 bases and the J end 4 bases, leaving 14 bases in the junction not matched to a gene. Sequences GTSNPN (CDR1) and SVGIG (CDR2) are obtained from the germline V gene (reference sequence). The CDR3 has 19 amino acids, counting the end cysteine and phenylalanine. This entry keeps only the CDR3 DNA: 57 bases, framed from base 1. The sample was PBMCs. This clonotype originated in a female donor in good health and CMV-seropositive. The rearranged chain carries TRBV30 and TRBJ2-2; TRBD2 agrees with 13 junctional bases. For the CDR3, the sequence is CAWRPRGTSGEGGTGELFF. The DNA sequence follows: TGTGCCTGGAGGCCCCGAGGGACTAGCGGGGAGGGTGGCACCGGGGAGCTGTTTTTT.